The rows below give T cell receptor beta chains drawn from one sample of a study of human T cells and chemical hapten exposure. TCRdb re-called the RACE reads with MiXCR, one entry per CDR3 protein. The sample contains roughly 180,000 distinct CDR3 sequences, about 15% of which appear only once. This sample comprised whole blood, obtained in connection with sensitization to the hapten diphenylcyclopropenone (DPC). The receptors shown here come from a woman in her thirties with alopecia areata. Some clones in this sample may be carry-over from other donors' samples. CDR3s include the opening cysteine and the closing phenylalanine or tryptophan. D genes are given only for firm matches. Expanded clones are given a class, and other clones once, few, many or no size at all.

V	length	D	size	J	CDR3	DNA
TRBV6-6	13	TRBD1	few	TRBJ2-7	CASSRDSAYEQYF	TGTGCCAGCAGCCGGGACAGCGCCTACGAGCAGTACTTC
TRBV19	14	-	many	TRBJ2-1	CASSIGGAHNEQFF	TGTGCCAGTAGTATAGGGGGGGCCCACAATGAGCAGTTCTTC
TRBV10-3	16	-	many	TRBJ2-2	CAISESGAANTGELFF	TGTGCCATCAGTGAGTCGGGGGCAGCGAACACCGGGGAGCTGTTTTTT
TRBV29-1	13	TRBD2	-	TRBJ2-3	CSSTSGASDTQYF	TGCAGCTCGACTAGCGGGGCCTCAGATACGCAGTATTTT
TRBV6-5	16	TRBD2	few	TRBJ2-7	CASSSGLAGVGYEQYF	TGTGCCAGCAGTTCTGGACTAGCGGGAGTAGGGTACGAGCAGTACTTC
TRBV7-2	14	-	few	TRBJ1-2	CASRISQGRDGYTF	TGTGCCAGCAGGATATCACAGGGAAGGGATGGCTACACCTTC
TRBV9	16	-	-	TRBJ2-3	CASSPPGSQVTDTQYF	TGTGCCAGCAGCCCCCCGGGGAGCCAAGTCACAGATACGCAGTATTTT
TRBV14	13	-	-	TRBJ2-7	CASSQLDRYEQYF	TGTGCCAGCAGCCAACTGGACCGCTACGAGCAGTACTTC
TRBV27	15	-	few	TRBJ1-1	CASSIQGHPGTEAFF	TGTGCCAGCAGTATACAGGGCCACCCCGGCACTGAAGCTTTCTTT
TRBV4-3	19	TRBD2	few	TRBJ2-2	CASSQEKEREGRRTGELFF	TGCGCCAGCAGCCAAGAGAAAGAGCGGGAGGGCCGGAGAACCGGGGAGCTGTTTTTT
TRBV20-1	12	-	-	TRBJ1-2	CSARTTGYGYTF	TGCAGTGCTAGGACAACCGGATATGGCTACACCTTC
TRBV5-1	16	-	-	TRBJ2-3	CASSTIQGLGAGTQYF	TGCGCCAGCAGCACGATCCAGGGCCTCGGGGCTGGAACGCAGTATTTT
TRBV7-8	17	-	few	TRBJ2-2	CASSFKFRGANTGELFF	TGTGCCAGCAGCTTCAAATTCAGGGGGGCGAACACCGGGGAGCTGTTTTTT
TRBV3-1	15	TRBD1	-	TRBJ2-7	CASSLPGQGTNEQYF	TGTGCCAGCAGCCTGCCGGGACAGGGGACCAACGAGCAGTACTTC
TRBV6-5	14	TRBD1	-	TRBJ2-7	CASSLGQATGEQYF	TGTGCCAGCAGTCTGGGACAGGCAACCGGCGAGCAGTACTTC
TRBV9	17	-	-	TRBJ2-1	CASSVGKVGLLGNEQFF	TGTGCCAGCAGCGTAGGTAAGGTGGGCCTCCTCGGCAATGAGCAGTTCTTC
TRBV29-1	16	-	few	TRBJ1-2	CSVEDGGLAFGHGYTF	TGCAGCGTTGAAGACGGGGGGTTGGCGTTCGGGCATGGCTACACCTTC
TRBV7-2	14	-	-	TRBJ2-3	CASSLQRNHDTQYF	TGTGCCAGCTCATTACAGAGGAACCATGATACGCAGTATTTT
TRBV7-2	14	TRBD1	few	TRBJ2-7	CASGPDRNSYEQYF	TGTGCCAGCGGCCCGGACAGGAATTCCTACGAGCAGTACTTC
TRBV12-5	12	-	many	TRBJ2-7	CASGLRPYEQYF	TGTGCTAGTGGTTTGCGGCCCTACGAGCAGTACTTC
TRBV28	11	-	few	TRBJ1-1	CASSIGVEAFF	TGTGCCAGCAGTATAGGGGTTGAAGCTTTCTTT
TRBV28	14	TRBD1	-	TRBJ2-3	CASRRGGAADTQYF	TGTGCCAGCAGACGAGGGGGCGCGGCAGATACGCAGTATTTT
TRBV20-1	14	TRBD2	-	TRBJ2-2	CSASGGRNTGELFF	TGCAGTGCTAGTGGCGGGAGGAACACCGGGGAGCTGTTTTTT
TRBV14	16	-	-	TRBJ2-3	CASSQRSGFGTDTQYF	TGTGCCAGCAGCCAAAGATCGGGGTTCGGCACAGATACGCAGTATTTT
TRBV20-1	13	-	many	TRBJ2-5	CSARRPDQETQYF	TGCAGTGCTAGACGGCCGGACCAAGAGACCCAGTACTTC
TRBV11-2	15	TRBD1	-	TRBJ2-7	CASSRFGQVGYEQYF	TGTGCCAGCAGCCGCTTTGGACAGGTCGGCTACGAGCAGTACTTC
TRBV29-1	14	TRBD2	few	TRBJ2-5	CSAVTSGFQETQYF	TGCAGCGCAGTGACTAGCGGGTTCCAAGAGACCCAGTACTTC
TRBV18	13	-	many	TRBJ2-7	CASSPGPYYEQYF	TGTGCCAGCTCGCCGGGACCATACTACGAGCAGTACTTC
TRBV19	14	-	-	TRBJ1-5	CASSIGRVNQPQHF	TGTGCCAGTAGTATTGGCAGGGTTAATCAGCCCCAGCATTTT
TRBV5-1	13	TRBD1	many	TRBJ1-2	CASTDRSGYGYTF	TGCGCCAGCACGGACAGGTCGGGGTACGGCTACACCTTC
TRBV18	18	-	few	TRBJ1-6	CASSPGRLMNSYNSPLHF	TGTGCCAGCTCACCTGGGAGATTGATGAACTCCTATAATTCACCCCTCCACTTT
TRBV5-1	15	-	-	TRBJ2-7	CASTENGSPAYEQYF	TGCGCCAGCACCGAAAACGGATCCCCAGCCTACGAGCAGTACTTC
TRBV29-1	13	-	few	TRBJ1-2	CSVDPPGVYGYTF	TGCAGCGTTGATCCCCCAGGGGTCTATGGCTACACCTTC
TRBV7-2	15	TRBD1	-	TRBJ2-1	CASSRRQGVTLEQFF	TGTGCCAGCAGCAGACGACAGGGTGTAACGTTGGAGCAGTTCTTC
TRBV28	12	-	-	TRBJ1-6	CASSLLLSPLHF	TGTGCCAGCAGTTTACTTCTCTCACCCCTCCACTTT
TRBV5-5	18	-	many	TRBJ2-6	CASSLGGTAVLGANVLTF	TGTGCCAGCAGCTTGGGTGGTACGGCCGTACTTGGGGCCAACGTCCTGACTTTC
TRBV19	16	-	many	TRBJ2-3	CASSIRTQWDVDTQYF	TGTGCCAGTAGTATACGGACGCAATGGGACGTGGATACGCAGTATTTT
TRBV12-3/TRBV12-4	14	-	many	TRBJ1-4	CASSLARQGEKLFF	TGTGCCAGCAGTTTAGCGCGTCAAGGTGAAAAACTGTTTTTT
TRBV28	12	-	-	TRBJ2-7	CASSAPVGEQYF	TGTGCCAGCAGTGCCCCGGTGGGAGAGCAGTACTTC
TRBV9	15	TRBD1	many	TRBJ2-7	CASSKGGQGAYEQYF	TGTGCCAGCAGCAAAGGGGGACAGGGGGCCTACGAGCAGTACTTC
TRBV7-8	16	-	few	TRBJ1-6	CASSLFPSTGDSPLHF	TGTGCCAGCAGCTTATTTCCATCTACTGGAGATTCACCCCTCCACTTT
TRBV7-2	16	-	-	TRBJ1-2	CASSSAGQKANYGYTF	TGTGCCAGCAGCTCAGCGGGACAAAAAGCTAACTATGGCTACACCTTC
TRBV12-3/TRBV12-4	15	-	many	TRBJ1-1	CASSSEQGFKAEAFF	TGTGCCAGCAGTAGCGAACAGGGATTTAAGGCTGAAGCTTTCTTT
TRBV5-1	15	TRBD2	many	TRBJ2-7	CASSYIGGSSYEQYF	TGCGCCAGCAGCTATATAGGCGGGAGCTCCTACGAGCAGTACTTC
TRBV18	13	TRBD1	-	TRBJ1-2	CASSTQGAYGYTF	TGTGCCAGCTCAACTCAGGGGGCCTATGGCTACACCTTC
TRBV6-6	17	TRBD2	few	TRBJ2-6	CASTAAGGATGANVLTF	TGTGCCAGCACCGCTGCGGGGGGGGCCACTGGGGCCAACGTCCTGACTTTC
TRBV5-1	14	-	-	TRBJ1-1	CASSFHRSNTEAFF	TGCGCCAGCAGCTTCCACAGGAGTAACACTGAAGCTTTCTTT
TRBV7-2	12	TRBD1	-	TRBJ1-1	CASSLTGNEAFF	TGTGCCAGCAGCCTGACAGGGAACGAAGCTTTCTTT
TRBV7-6	15	TRBD1	many	TRBJ2-2	CASSSGQLNTGELFF	TGTGCCAGCAGCTCGGGACAGCTAAACACCGGGGAGCTGTTTTTT
TRBV5-5	14	TRBD1	many	TRBJ1-6	CASSDGTGQRPLHF	TGTGCCAGCAGCGACGGGACAGGCCAAAGACCCCTCCACTTT
TRBV12-3/TRBV12-4	15	-	few	TRBJ1-6	CASSLEGTNNSPLHF	TGTGCCAGCAGTTTAGAAGGGACCAATAATTCACCCCTCCACTTT